Reported below is one TCR beta chain. This clonotype registers as medium-sized (0.01 to 0.1%) within its sample. It lacks a known antigen. No much larger clone exists at a distance of one base, and base qualities are not known. cDNA synthesis used template-switch 5'RACE with a primer carrying a 10-nucleotide random unique molecular identifier tagging each TCR transcript. Over 160 million TCR-beta sequences, covering 15-18 subjects, were produced in each sequencing run. The RNeasy kit was used for extraction of total RNA. TCR-beta VDJ regions were amplified with primers for the TCR constant region and the 5'RACE anchor, using the KAPA Real-time Library Amplification kit. A first PCR added sample indexes and Illumina adaptors, after which a second PCR increased the library yield. After purification with Ampure beads, the TCR product of roughly 650 bp was size-selected on a 2% E-gel SizeSelection system. Library quality was checked on a Bioanalyzer, concentration was measured with Qubit, and libraries were quantified with the Kapa Library Quantification kit before pooling. Libraries were sequenced paired-end 2 x 150 bp on an Illumina HiSeq 2500. To increase sequence diversity, about 25-31% phiX was spiked into each library pool. Processing in the source paper ran as follows. The quality-filtered reads were processed with the UMI-based MiGEC pipeline, whose error correction step removed more than 80% of the raw TCR sequences. IMGT germline references were used for aligning VDJ genes, and each clonotype was defined as a unique CDR3 amino acid sequence together with its V-J genes. Clonal expansion, Shannon diversity, and CDR3 relatedness (CalcPairwiseDistances, ClusterSamples) were evaluated with VDJtools, and phylogenetic trees were built with CLCbio workbench. A clone was classed as expanded if it had 8 or more unique UMIs, a cutoff based on coefficient-of-variation modelling across technical triplicates. The public reads were run again by TCRdb, first through fastp at Q25 and then through MiXCR, and only productive beta chains were kept. Entries that share a CDR3 protein sequence are merged under the most common genes and DNA. These V and J calls rely on TCRdb rather than the paper's analysis. Here the sample has about 15,000 distinct CDR3 sequences; under 3.5% occur a single time. Jointly, the top ten make up about 19% of the sample.

This entry comes from a study of neurological immune-mediated disorders (dated by TCRdb to about 2019). About the investigation overall: The study compared peripheral blood TCR-beta repertoires of HTLV-I-associated myelopathy (HAM/TSP) patients, multiple sclerosis patients and healthy controls using UMI-based sequencing. The cohort included roughly 71 subjects: around 15 with HAM/TSP, about 34 with multiple sclerosis, and around 20 healthy controls. The approximately 110 TCR-beta libraries covered PBMC samples along with longitudinal samples, technical triplicates, and paired sorted CD4+ and CD8+ T-cell subsets.

What the authors observed across the whole study: The highest TCR clonal expansion was observed in HAM/TSP patients, whereas the lowest was observed in MS patients, even when compared with healthy controls. No identical CDR3 amino acid sequences were found to be shared among expanded clones across subjects, suggesting that TCR-beta repertoires were private in all groups.

Blood bank volunteers in Maryland, USA served as the healthy controls. For sorted-subset TCR libraries, approximately 910,000 sorted CD4+ or CD8+ T cells were used. Peripheral blood was subjected to Ficoll-Hypaque density gradient centrifugation to isolate PBMCs, which were then cryopreserved in liquid nitrogen. The study also sequenced paired sorted CD4+ and CD8+ subsets from healthy controls, HAM/TSP patients and MS patients. Specimen: CD8+ T cells from blood. This clonotype was sampled from a woman in her forties in good health.

Here is the DNA: TGTGCCAGCAGTCCCCGGGCGGGGTCCTACGAGCAGTACTTC. The translation is CASSPRAGSYEQYF. The sequence is built from TRBV27 and TRBJ2-7, and possibly TRBD2, on 6 matching bases. Sequences MNHEY (CDR1) and SMNVEV (CDR2) are obtained from the germline V gene (reference sequence). Cut back by 5 bases and 1 base, the V and J ends lie 12 bases apart. The CDR3 goes from the cysteine to the phenylalanine over 14 residues. Kept here is only the CDR3 DNA, which spans 42 bases and is read in frame from base 1.